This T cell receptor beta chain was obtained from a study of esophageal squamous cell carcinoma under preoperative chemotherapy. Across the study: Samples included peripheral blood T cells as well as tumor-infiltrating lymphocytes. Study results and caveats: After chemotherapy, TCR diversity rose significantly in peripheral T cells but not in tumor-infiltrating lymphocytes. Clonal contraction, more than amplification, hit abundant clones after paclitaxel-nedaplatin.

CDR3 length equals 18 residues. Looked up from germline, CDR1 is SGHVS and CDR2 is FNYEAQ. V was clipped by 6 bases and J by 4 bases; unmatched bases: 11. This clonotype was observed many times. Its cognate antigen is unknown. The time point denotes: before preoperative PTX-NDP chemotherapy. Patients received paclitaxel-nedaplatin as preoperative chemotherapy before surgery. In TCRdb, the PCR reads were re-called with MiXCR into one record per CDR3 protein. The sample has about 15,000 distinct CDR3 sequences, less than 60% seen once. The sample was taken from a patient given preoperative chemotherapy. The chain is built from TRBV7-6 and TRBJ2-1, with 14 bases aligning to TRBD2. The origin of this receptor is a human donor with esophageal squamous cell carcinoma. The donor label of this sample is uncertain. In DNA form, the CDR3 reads TGTGCCAGCAGGATGGGAACCGGGACTAGCGGGAGTTACAATGAGCAGTTCTTC. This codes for CASRMGTGTSGSYNEQFF.